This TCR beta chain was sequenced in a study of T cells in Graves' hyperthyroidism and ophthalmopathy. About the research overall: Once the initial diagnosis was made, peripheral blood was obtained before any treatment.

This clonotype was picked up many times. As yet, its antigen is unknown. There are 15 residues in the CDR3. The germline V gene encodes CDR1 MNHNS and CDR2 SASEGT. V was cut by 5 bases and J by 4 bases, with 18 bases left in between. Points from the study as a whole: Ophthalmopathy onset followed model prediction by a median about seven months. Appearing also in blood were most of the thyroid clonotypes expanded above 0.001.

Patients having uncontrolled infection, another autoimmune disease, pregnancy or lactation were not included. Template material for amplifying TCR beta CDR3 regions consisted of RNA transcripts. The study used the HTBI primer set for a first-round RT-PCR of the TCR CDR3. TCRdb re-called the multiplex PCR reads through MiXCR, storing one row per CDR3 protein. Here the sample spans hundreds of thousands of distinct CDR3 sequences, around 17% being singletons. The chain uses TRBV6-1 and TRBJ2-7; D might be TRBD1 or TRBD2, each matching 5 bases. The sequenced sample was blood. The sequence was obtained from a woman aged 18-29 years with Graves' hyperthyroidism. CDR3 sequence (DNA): TGTGCCAGCAGTCCCTCCGGGACCAGATTATACGAGCAGTACTTC. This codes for CASSPSGTRLYEQYF.